The rows below give T cell receptor beta chains drawn from one sample of a study of blood T cell repertoires in COVID-19. The protocol was immunoSEQ multiplex PCR, while the TCRdb copy is restricted to in-frame clones and leaves out a portion. The table includes approximately 97,000 clones, roughly 90% detected once. The sequencing input was peripheral blood. The source of these receptors is a woman aged 45-60 years with COVID-19, enrolled during active disease. Both conserved end residues are part of each CDR3. Each record gives: D gene, CDR3 length, J gene, clone size, V gene, CDR3 DNA, CDR3 protein. A D gene is named only where the DNA matches it firmly. The size field is filled for only some rows; it gives once, few, many or a size class.

>.|15|TRBJ2-7|.|TRBV7-3
TGTGCCAGCAGCTTAAGGGCAGGGAAAGACTACGAGCAGTACTTC
CASSLRAGKDYEQYF
>.|18|TRBJ1-6|.|TRBV6-2/TRBV6-3
TGTGCCAGCAGTTACGGGGAGGAAGAAAGCTCCTATAATTCACCCCTCCACTTT
CASSYGEEESSYNSPLHF
>.|12|TRBJ2-1|.|TRBV28
TGTGCCAGCAGTTTAATTGAGCGGGAGCAGTTCTTC
CASSLIEREQFF
>TRBD2|12|TRBJ2-5|.|TRBV5-1
TGCGCCAGCTCGGGGGGGCGAGAGACCCAGTACTTC
CASSGGRETQYF
>TRBD1|16|TRBJ2-2|once|TRBV28
TGTGCCACCAAGACCTACAGGGGGGCGAACACCGGGGAGCTGTTTTTT
CATKTYRGANTGELFF
>.|14|TRBJ2-6|.|TRBV7-3
TGTGCCAGCAGCTCCGGACAGGCCGCGGGGGTCCTGACTTTC
CASSSGQAAGVLTF
>.|13|TRBJ1-5|.|TRBV28
TGTGCCAGCAGTTTAATCAGTGCCCGGCCCCAGCATTTT
CASSLISARPQHF
>TRBD2|15|TRBJ2-7|.|TRBV6-5
TGTGCCAGCACCCCGGAGGCGGGGGTCATCTACGAGCAGTACTTC
CASTPEAGVIYEQYF
>.|15|TRBJ1-4|.|TRBV10-3
TGTGCCATCAGTGAGCGACAGGCAATTAATGAAAAACTGTTTTTT
CAISERQAINEKLFF
>TRBD1|16|TRBJ2-7|.|TRBV3-1/TRBV3-2
TGTGCCAGCAGCTCAGCGAAGGGACAGGGATCCTACGAGCAGTACTTC
CASSSAKGQGSYEQYF
>.|15|TRBJ1-3|.|TRBV6-6
TGTGCCAGCAGTTACGCACAGGGCTCTGGAAACACCATATATTTT
CASSYAQGSGNTIYF
>.|15|TRBJ2-7|.|TRBV5-6
TGTGCCAGCAGCTTAACCCTGACAGCATCCTACGAGCAGTACTTC
CASSLTLTASYEQYF
>.|14|TRBJ1-1|.|TRBV7-8
TGTGCCAGCAGCTTATCTGGGCAGAACACTGAAGCTTTCTTT
CASSLSGQNTEAFF
>.|14|TRBJ1-2|.|TRBV13
TGTGCCAGCAGCTTAGGCGGTGGGGGCGGTGGCTACACCTTC
CASSLGGGGGGYTF
>.|17|TRBJ1-4|.|TRBV11-3
TGTGCCAGCAGCTTAGTAATTGGGGCAGCTAACAATGAAAAACTGTTTTTT
CASSLVIGAANNEKLFF
>TRBD1|16|TRBJ1-4|.|TRBV7-9
TGTGCCAGCAGCGTCACAGGGGGCGCGGGTAATGAAAAACTGTTTTTT
CASSVTGGAGNEKLFF
>.|15|TRBJ2-7|.|TRBV7-6
TGTGCCAGCAGCTTATTGGGACACATCTCCTACGAGCAGTACTTC
CASSLLGHISYEQYF
>.|16|TRBJ2-7|.|TRBV7-3
TGTGCCAGCAGCCCAAGTACAGGAGCCCCCCGCTACGAGCAGTACTTC
CASSPSTGAPRYEQYF
>.|14|TRBJ2-7|.|TRBV5-5
TGTGCCAGCAGCTGGGAACAGGGCCCCTACGAGCAGTACTTC
CASSWEQGPYEQYF
>TRBD2|17|TRBJ2-5|.|TRBV11-3
TGTGCCAGCAGCCGTGGACTAGCGGGGGGGCCGCGAGAGACCCAGTACTTC
CASSRGLAGGPRETQYF
>TRBD2|15|TRBJ2-1|.|TRBV13
TGTGCCAGCAGCTTCTGGGGGGGCTCCTACAATGAGCAGTTCTTC
CASSFWGGSYNEQFF
>TRBD1|14|TRBJ1-2|.|TRBV19
TGTGCCAGTAACCAACAGGGGGCCAACTATGGCTACACCTTC
CASNQQGANYGYTF
>.|15|TRBJ1-6|.|TRBV27
TGTGCCAGCCTCGGTGACGGTCGCAGGCAAACACCCCTCCACTTT
CASLGDGRRQTPLHF
>TRBD2|16|TRBJ2-2|.|TRBV7-2
TGTGCCAGCAGCCAGATGGGGGGGACTAACACCGGGGAGCTGTTTTTT
CASSQMGGTNTGELFF
>TRBD1|17|TRBJ2-3|.|TRBV4-3
TGCGCCAGCAGCCAAAAGCCGGTTACAGGGGGTACAGATACGCAGTATTTT
CASSQKPVTGGTDTQYF
>.|14|TRBJ1-5|.|TRBV14
TGTGCCAGCAGCCAAGGGGCAGGGGCGCAGCCCCAGCATTTT
CASSQGAGAQPQHF
>TRBD1|21|TRBJ1-5|.|TRBV15
TGTGCCACCAGCAGAGATCTAGCCGGGACAGGGAGAACGATTAGCAATCAGCCCCAGCATTTT
CATSRDLAGTGRTISNQPQHF
>TRBD1|15|TRBJ1-4|.|TRBV19
TGTGCCAGTACCAACTTCCGGGACAGGGTAGAAAAACTGTTTTTT
CASTNFRDRVEKLFF
>.|15|TRBJ2-1|few|TRBV6-5
TGTGCCAGCAGTTACTCGATTGCGGCCCCTATTCAGCAGTTCTTC
CASSYSIAAPIQQFF
>TRBD2|16|TRBJ2-3|.|TRBV19
TGTGCCAGTAAGTCGGGAGGGAGTCAGGATTATTCGACGCAGTATTTT
CASKSGGSQDYSTQYF
>.|16|TRBJ1-4|once|TRBV19
TGTGCCAGTAGCCCTTCAGACTCCCGACGTAATGAAAAACTGTTTTTT
CASSPSDSRRNEKLFF
>.|13|TRBJ1-1|few|TRBV19
TGTGCCAGTAGTATAGGCAGGGCCACTGAAGCTTTCTTT
CASSIGRATEAFF
>TRBD1|15|TRBJ2-3|.|TRBV10-2
TGCGCCAGCAGAACCGACAGGGTAGGCACAGATACGCAGTATTTT
CASRTDRVGTDTQYF
>.|15|TRBJ2-7|.|TRBV7-6
TGTGCCAGCAGCTTAGGTTCGGACAGCTCCTACGAGCAGTACTTC
CASSLGSDSSYEQYF
>.|13|TRBJ1-1|few|TRBV27
TGTGCCAGCAGGGGCAGACAGAGCTATGAAGCTTTCTTT
CASRGRQSYEAFF
>.|12|TRBJ2-3|.|TRBV7-9
TGTGCCACCGCCCGGGACACAGATACGCAGTATTTT
CATARDTDTQYF
>TRBD1|14|TRBJ2-3|.|TRBV12-5
TGTGCTAGTGGTACAGGGGGATACACAGATACGCAGTATTTT
CASGTGGYTDTQYF
>TRBD1|17|TRBJ1-2|.|TRBV9
TGTGCCAGCAGCGCCCGGGACAGGGGGCTTACTAACTATGGCTACACCTTC
CASSARDRGLTNYGYTF
>.|15|TRBJ1-1|.|TRBV18
TGTGCCAGCTCACCATTGTCAGGGATTGTGGAGGGAGCTTTCTTT
CASSPLSGIVEGAFF
>TRBD1|18|TRBJ2-7|once|TRBV19
TGTGCCAGTAGTATAGATAGTGGCCCAGGGGGCTTCTCCTACGAGCAGTACTTC
CASSIDSGPGGFSYEQYF
>TRBD2|16|TRBJ2-1|.|TRBV25-1
TGTGCCAGCAGTGAATTGGCTAGCGGGCAATCCAATGAGCAGTTCTTC
CASSELASGQSNEQFF
>.|15|TRBJ1-1|.|TRBV5-1
TGCGCCAGCAGCTTGGGAGGGGGAGAATACACTGAAGCTTTCTTT
CASSLGGGEYTEAFF
>TRBD1|14|TRBJ1-5|.|TRBV28
TGTGCCAGCAGTTCCGGGACAGGGAGTCAGCCCCAGCATTTT
CASSSGTGSQPQHF
>.|13|TRBJ1-2|.|TRBV7-8
TGTGCCAGCAGCTCCGGGACAATAAGGGGCTACACCTTC
CASSSGTIRGYTF
>.|15|TRBJ2-5|.|TRBV7-3
TGTGCCAGCAGCCCCCAGGGGTCCTTCGGAGAGACCCAGTACTTC
CASSPQGSFGETQYF
>TRBD2|15|TRBJ2-2|.|TRBV11-3
TGTGCCAGCAGCCGTAGCGGGGGGTCTCCCGGGGAGCTGTTTTTT
CASSRSGGSPGELFF
>TRBD1|17|TRBJ2-2|.|TRBV4-3
TGCGCCAGCAGCCAAGTATGGGACAGGGGGCGGACCGGGGAGCTGTTTTTT
CASSQVWDRGRTGELFF
>TRBD1|14|TRBJ2-1|.|TRBV7-3
TGTGCCAGCAGTTCAGGGGGATCCTACAATGAGCAGTTCTTC
CASSSGGSYNEQFF
>.|13|TRBJ1-1|few|TRBV2
TGTGCCAGCAGTGCCCAGACAGTAACTGAAGCTTTCTTT
CASSAQTVTEAFF
>TRBD1|14|TRBJ1-2|.|TRBV7-8
TGTGCCAGCAGCCCGCGACAGGGAAACTATGGCTACACCTTC
CASSPRQGNYGYTF
>.|14|TRBJ2-1|once|TRBV3-1/TRBV3-2
TGTGCCAGCAGCCCTCCAAGCGCCGACAATGAGCAGTTCTTC
CASSPPSADNEQFF
>TRBD1|18|TRBJ2-1|.|TRBV11-2
TGTGCCAGCAGCTTAATTGTAGCCGGGACAGGGGGGCGGAATGAGCAGTTCTTC
CASSLIVAGTGGRNEQFF
>TRBD2|15|TRBJ2-5|.|TRBV5-1
TGCGCCAGCCAAGCCCGTAGCGGGGGCCAAGAGACCCAGTACTTC
CASQARSGGQETQYF
>TRBD1|16|TRBJ1-4|.|TRBV4-2
TGTGCCAGCAGCCAAGATTTGAGACAGGGTGGTGAAAAACTGTTTTTT
CASSQDLRQGGEKLFF
>.|16|TRBJ1-4|.|TRBV4-1
TGCGCCAGCAGCCAAGATAACACCCCAACTAATGAAAAACTGTTTTTT
CASSQDNTPTNEKLFF
>.|14|TRBJ1-4|.|TRBV5-1
TGCGCCAGCAGTCTCGGGGAATTTAATGAAAAACTGTTTTTT
CASSLGEFNEKLFF